This TCR beta chain came from a study of blood T cell repertoires in COVID-19. The wider study: Collection of acute and convalescent COVID-19 samples took place in the United States, Italy and Spain. The analysed material was cDNA or gDNA that came from T cells, B-cell-depleted T cells, or PBMCs.

The CDR3 consists of 15 residues. V lost 4 bases and J lost 2, with 14 bases in between. Germline-derived CDR1 and CDR2 are LGHDT and YNNKEL (reference sequence). Original processing methods: Estimation of nucleated cell counts relied on the amplification of reference gene primers. Profiled with immunoSEQ multiplex PCR; TCRdb holds only in-frame clones, not every one. Clone size and V and J calls were adopted from that table, with D and trimming inferred from the DNA. This sample has roughly 60,000 clones, with approximately 85% found just once. The receptor was isolated from a human donor in a cohort sampled during active COVID-19. Sequenced: peripheral blood. The V call is TRBV3-1 (or the pseudogene TRBV3-2), the J call TRBJ2-5, with D perhaps TRBD1 (6 bases). The CDR3 reads CASSPTGTSQETQYF. Here the CDR3 DNA reads TGTGCCAGCAGCCCTACCGGGACATCACAAGAGACCCAGTACTTC.